Sequencing of this TCR beta chain was carried out in a study of persistence of HIV-infected CD4 T cells. The immunoSEQ assay was version 4, run in survey mode. Template was genomic DNA at around 10 ng/uL, with up to 1 ug used per sample. Repertoires were generated with immunoSEQ multiplex PCR, while TCRdb's copy carries only in-frame clones and drops some. This sample has approximately 65,000 clones, with approximately 75% found just once. This clone has more than one count but fewer than ten. The antigen is unknown. The germline V and J ends were trimmed by 3 bases and 3 bases, with 2 bases remaining between them. The length of the CDR3 is 11 residues. An overlapping HIV-1 Gag peptide pool stimulated these cells at 0.85 to 1 ug/peptide/mL. Sorted nonresponding memory CD4+ T cells were CD40L-negative, CD69-negative, CD45RO-high.

The specimen comprised CD4+ T cells sorted from PBMCs after roughly 18-hour stimulation, sampled from a patient who received antiretroviral therapy. The V and J genes are TRBV12-3 or TRBV12-4 and TRBJ1-1, with D hard to call. The clonotype was recovered from an adult man with HIV who was CMV-seropositive. Here the CDR3 reads CASSLDTEAFF. DNA for the CDR3: TGTGCCAGCAGTTTGGACACTGAAGCTTTCTTT.